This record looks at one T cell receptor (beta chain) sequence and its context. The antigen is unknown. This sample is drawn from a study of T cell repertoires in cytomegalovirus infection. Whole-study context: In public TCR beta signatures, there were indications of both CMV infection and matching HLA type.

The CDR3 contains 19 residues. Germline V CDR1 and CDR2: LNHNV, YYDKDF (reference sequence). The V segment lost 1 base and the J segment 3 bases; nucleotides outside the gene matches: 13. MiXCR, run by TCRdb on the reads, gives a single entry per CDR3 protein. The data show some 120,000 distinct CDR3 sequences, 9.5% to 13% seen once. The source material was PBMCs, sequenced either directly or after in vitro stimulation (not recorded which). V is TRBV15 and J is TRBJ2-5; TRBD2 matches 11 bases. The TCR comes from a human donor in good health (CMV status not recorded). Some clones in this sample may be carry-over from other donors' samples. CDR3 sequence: CATSRVSSGRLVREETQYF. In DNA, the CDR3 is TGTGCCACCAGCAGAGTGTCTAGCGGGAGGCTTGTCCGGGAAGAGACCCAGTACTTC.